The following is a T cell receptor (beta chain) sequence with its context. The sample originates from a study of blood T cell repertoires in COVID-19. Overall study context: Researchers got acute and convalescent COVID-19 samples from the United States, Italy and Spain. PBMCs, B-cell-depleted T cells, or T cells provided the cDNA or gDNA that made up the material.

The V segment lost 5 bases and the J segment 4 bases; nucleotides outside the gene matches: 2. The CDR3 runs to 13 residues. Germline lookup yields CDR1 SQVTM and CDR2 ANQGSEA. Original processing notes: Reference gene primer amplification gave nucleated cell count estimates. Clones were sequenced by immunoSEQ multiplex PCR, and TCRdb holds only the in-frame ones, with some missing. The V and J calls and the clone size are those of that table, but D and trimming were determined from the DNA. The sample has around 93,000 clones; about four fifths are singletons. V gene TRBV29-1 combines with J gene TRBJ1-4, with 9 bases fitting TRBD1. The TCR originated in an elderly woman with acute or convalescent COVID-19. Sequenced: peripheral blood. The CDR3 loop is CSVWTGVNEKLFF. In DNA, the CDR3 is TGCAGCGTTTGGACAGGGGTTAATGAAAAACTGTTTTTT.